This T cell receptor beta chain was sequenced during a study of identical twins. TCRdb passed the 5' RACE reads through MiXCR, listing each CDR3 protein once. The sample records some 900,000 distinct CDR3 sequences, approximately 13% being singletons. Many counts were recorded for this clonotype. Its specificity is not known. Study findings and constraints: Weaker excess twin sharing was seen among beta out-of-frame sequences. Memory repertoires showed no such pattern, whereas abundant cord blood beta clonotypes carried fewer insertions.

The same data also contributed to another study, on yellow fever vaccine responses in identical twins.

Sequenced input: PBMCs. The origin of this receptor is a woman between 18 and 30 years old in good health.

The CDR3 DNA sequence: TGCAGCGTTAGGCTCTACAGGCTGGAAGCTTTCTTT. This translates into CSVRLYRLEAFF. The chain links TRBV29-1 to TRBJ1-1; the D gene is possibly TRBD1 (5 bases). Trimming pared 5 bases from V and 8 bases from J, leaving 15 bases between. The CDR3 consists of 12 residues. Per germline, CDR1 SQVTM and CDR2 ANQGSEA.